These 5 T cell receptor beta chains originate from one sample sequenced in a study of T cell repertoires in cytomegalovirus infection. Each CDR3 protein is one row after TCRdb ran MiXCR on the reads. The table includes 290,000 or so distinct CDR3 sequences, roughly 25% detected once. The specimen sequenced was PBMCs. Every receptor here comes from a human donor in good health (CMV status not recorded). Some clones in this sample may be carry-over from other donors' samples.

The chain joins TRBV24-1 to TRBJ2-3; 9 positions match TRBD1. The CDR3 runs to 16 residues. CDR1 and CDR2 (germline): KGHDR, SFDVKD. V trimming: 2 bases; J trimming: 2 bases; junction bases outside the gene matches: 4. CDR3 in DNA: TGTGCCACCAGTGATTCCGGACAGGGGAACACAGATACGCAGTATTTT. This gives the protein CATSDSGQGNTDTQYF.

The V gene is TRBV6-5, the J gene TRBJ2-2; 9 bases line up with TRBD1. The CDR3 is 16 residues long. V lost 6 bases and J lost 6; bases outside the gene matches: 11. Germline V lookup: CDR1 MNHEY, CDR2 SVGAGI. CDR3 in amino acids: CASSRDRDRAAGELFF. The CDR3 bases are TGTGCCAGCAGCCGCGACCGGGACAGGGCGGCCGGGGAGCTGTTTTTT.

The CDR3 region is CASSIKVAAQTSYNEQFF. The CDR3 coding sequence is TGTGCCAGTAGTATAAAAGTCGCCGCACAAACTTCCTACAATGAGCAGTTCTTC. The gene calls are TRBV19 and TRBJ2-1, with D hard to call. The CDR3 spans 18 residues. The germline V gene encodes CDR1 LNHDA and CDR2 SQIVND (reference sequence). V shed 2 bases and J shed 1 base, with 18 bases lying between them.

The chain is built from TRBV20-1 and TRBJ2-7, with TRBD2 identical over 9 bases. Germline-derived CDR1 and CDR2 are DFQATT and SNEGSKA (reference sequence). This CDR3 has 13 amino acids. Trimming took 4 bases from V and 7 from J; bases not matched to a gene: 8. CDR3 nucleotide sequence: TGCAGTGCTACCGGGACTAGCCTCTGGGAGCAGTACTTC. Translating gives CSATGTSLWEQYF.

This clonotype was picked up a small number of times. The rearrangement links TRBV7-8 to TRBJ1-1; unclear D gene. The CDR3 length is 12 residues. Trimming took off 5 bases at V and 8 bases at J, with 12 bases between the two ends. The V gene's germline CDR1 is SGHVS and CDR2 FQNEAQ. CDR3 sequence: CASSPHLTEAFF. CDR3 DNA sequence: TGTGCCAGCAGCCCGCACTTGACGGAAGCTTTCTTT.